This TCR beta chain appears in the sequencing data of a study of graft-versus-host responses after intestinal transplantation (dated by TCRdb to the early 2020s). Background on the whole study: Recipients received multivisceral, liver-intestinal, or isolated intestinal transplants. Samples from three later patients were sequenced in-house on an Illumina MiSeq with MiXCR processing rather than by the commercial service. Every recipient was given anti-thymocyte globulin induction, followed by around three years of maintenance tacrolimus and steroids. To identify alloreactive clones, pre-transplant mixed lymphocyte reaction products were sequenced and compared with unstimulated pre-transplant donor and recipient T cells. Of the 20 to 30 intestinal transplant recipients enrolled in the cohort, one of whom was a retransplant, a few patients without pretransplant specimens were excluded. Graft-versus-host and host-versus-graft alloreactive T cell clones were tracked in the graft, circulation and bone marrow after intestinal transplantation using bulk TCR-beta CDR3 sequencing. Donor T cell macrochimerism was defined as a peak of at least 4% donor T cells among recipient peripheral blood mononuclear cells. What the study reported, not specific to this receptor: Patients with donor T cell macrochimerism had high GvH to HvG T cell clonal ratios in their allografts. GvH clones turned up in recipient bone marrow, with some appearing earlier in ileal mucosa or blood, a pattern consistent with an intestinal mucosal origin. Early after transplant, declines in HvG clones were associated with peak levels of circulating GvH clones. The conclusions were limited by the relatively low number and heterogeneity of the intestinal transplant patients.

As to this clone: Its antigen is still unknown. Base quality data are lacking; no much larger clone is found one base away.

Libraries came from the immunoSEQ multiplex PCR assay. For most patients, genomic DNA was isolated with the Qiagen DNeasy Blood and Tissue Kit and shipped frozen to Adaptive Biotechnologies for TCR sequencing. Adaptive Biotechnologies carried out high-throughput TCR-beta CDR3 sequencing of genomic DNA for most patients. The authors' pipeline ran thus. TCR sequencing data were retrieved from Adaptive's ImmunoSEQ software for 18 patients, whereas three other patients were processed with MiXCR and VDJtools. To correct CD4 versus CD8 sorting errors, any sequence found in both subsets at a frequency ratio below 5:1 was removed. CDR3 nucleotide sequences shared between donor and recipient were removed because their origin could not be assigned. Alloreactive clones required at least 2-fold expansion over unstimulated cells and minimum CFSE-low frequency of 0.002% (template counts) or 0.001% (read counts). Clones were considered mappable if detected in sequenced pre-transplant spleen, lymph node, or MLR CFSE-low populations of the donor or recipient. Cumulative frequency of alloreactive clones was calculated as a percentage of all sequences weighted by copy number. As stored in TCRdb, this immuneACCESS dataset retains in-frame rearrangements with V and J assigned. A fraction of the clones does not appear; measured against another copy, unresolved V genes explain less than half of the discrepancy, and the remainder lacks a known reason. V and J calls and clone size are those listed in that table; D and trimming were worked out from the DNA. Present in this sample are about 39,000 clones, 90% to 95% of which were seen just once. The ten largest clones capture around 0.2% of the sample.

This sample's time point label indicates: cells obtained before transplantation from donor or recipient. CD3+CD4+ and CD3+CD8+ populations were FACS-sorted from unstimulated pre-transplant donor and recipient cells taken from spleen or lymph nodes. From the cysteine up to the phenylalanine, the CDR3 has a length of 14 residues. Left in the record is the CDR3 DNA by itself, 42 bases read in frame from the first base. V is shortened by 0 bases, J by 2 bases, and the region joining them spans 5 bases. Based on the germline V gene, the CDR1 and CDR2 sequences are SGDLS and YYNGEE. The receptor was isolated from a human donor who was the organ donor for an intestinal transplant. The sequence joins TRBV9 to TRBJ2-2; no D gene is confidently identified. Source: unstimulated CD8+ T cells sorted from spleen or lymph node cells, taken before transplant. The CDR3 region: CASSVGHNTGELFF. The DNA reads TGTGCCAGCAGCGTAGGACACAACACCGGGGAGCTGTTTTTT.